What follows are 2 T cell receptor beta chains derived from one specimen sequenced in a study of control samples from healthy donors and cancer patients. Clones were read by immunoSEQ multiplex PCR, and TCRdb kept only the in-frame ones, dropping some. Of 170,000 or so clones detected, around 93% appear once; the ten largest clones hold more than 1.4%. Sequencing was performed on blood. The receptors here all came from a man younger than 35 in good health.

The chain recombines TRBV18 with TRBJ1-1; 7 bases map to TRBD1. CDR3 size: 17 residues. Trimming at V came to 2 bases and at J to 5 bases, leaving 14 bases not matched to a gene. CDR1 is KGHSH, CDR2 LQKENI, per germline. The CDR3 sequence: CASSPAVKGAMETEAFF. The CDR3 DNA sequence: TGTGCCAGCTCACCAGCGGTAAAGGGGGCGATGGAAACTGAAGCTTTCTTT.

This clone has just one count. The J gene is TRBJ2-1, the V gene TRBV7-2, with TRBD2 matching over 12 bases. Germline CDR1 SGHTA, CDR2 FQGNSA. The length of the CDR3 is 15 residues. J was trimmed by 6 bases and V by 4 bases; bases with no gene match: 4. CDR3 sequence reads: CASSSPGLAGNEQFF. CDR3 nucleotide sequence: TGTGCCAGCAGCTCTCCGGGACTAGCGGGCAATGAGCAGTTCTTC.